A selection of T cell receptor beta chains follows, all from one sample in a study of T cell responses to AZD1222 COVID-19 vaccine. Libraries were prepared by immunoSEQ multiplex PCR; TCRdb keeps only in-frame clonotypes and omits some of them. The sample carries just over 150,000 clones, 75% to 95% recorded once. Sequencing used peripheral blood, obtained on day 0 of AZD1222 vaccination. The receptor set was obtained from an adult in good health. Each CDR3 is given with its conserved first and last residue. Each record gives: clone size, D gene, J gene, V gene, CDR3 protein, CDR3 DNA. D genes are given only for firm matches. Not every row has a clone size; where given, it reads once, few, many or a size class.

. . TRBJ2-5 TRBV28 CASSSRRAGQETQYF TGTGCCAGCAGTTCACGCAGGGCAGGCCAAGAGACCCAGTACTTC
. . TRBJ2-2 TRBV27 CASSFIPKTNTGELFF TGTGCCAGCAGTTTTATTCCGAAAACGAACACCGGGGAGCTGTTTTTT
. TRBD2 TRBJ2-3 TRBV19 CASSARTSGSPDLTDTQYF TGTGCCAGTAGTGCCCGGACTAGCGGGAGCCCGGATCTAACAGATACGCAGTATTTT
. . TRBJ1-2 TRBV4-3 CASSQEGIGSGYTF TGCGCCAGCAGCCAAGAAGGTATAGGATCTGGCTACACCTTC
. . TRBJ1-6 TRBV7-9 CASSLPVLALHF TGTGCCAGCAGCTTACCGGTGTTGGCCCTCCACTTT
. . TRBJ1-5 TRBV28 CASSLWASVGPQHF TGTGCCAGCAGTTTATGGGCCAGCGTGGGCCCCCAGCATTTT
. TRBD2 TRBJ2-1 TRBV7-2 CASSSASGRGGLSYNEQFF TGTGCCAGCAGCTCAGCTAGCGGGAGAGGAGGTCTCTCCTACAATGAGCAGTTCTTC
. TRBD1 TRBJ1-3 TRBV9 CASSVEGASGNTIYF TGTGCCAGCAGCGTAGAGGGGGCCTCTGGAAACACCATATATTTT
. TRBD2 TRBJ2-1 TRBV28 CASSRLAGTHEQFF TGTGCCAGCAGTCGGCTAGCGGGAACGCATGAGCAGTTCTTC
. TRBD2 TRBJ2-1 TRBV6-2/TRBV6-3 CASSLTSGSSYNEQFF TGTGCCAGCAGCCTGACTAGCGGGAGCTCCTACAATGAGCAGTTCTTC
. . TRBJ1-2 TRBV5-1 CASSSADGYGYTF TGCGCCAGCAGCTCTGCGGACGGCTATGGCTACACCTTC
. TRBD1 TRBJ2-5 TRBV11-3 CASSSRDRGLETQYF TGTGCCAGCAGCAGCCGGGACAGGGGGCTGGAGACCCAGTACTTC
. TRBD1 TRBJ2-7 TRBV7-9 CASSHRGYYEQYF TGTGCCAGCAGCCACAGGGGGTATTACGAGCAGTACTTC
. . TRBJ2-7 TRBV5-1 CASRYFPGPFYEQYF TGCGCCAGCCGCTACTTCCCGGGCCCCTTTTACGAGCAGTACTTC
few . TRBJ2-3 TRBV24-1 CATSDPLLDTQYF TGTGCCACCAGTGATCCCCTACTAGATACGCAGTATTTT
. TRBD2 TRBJ2-1 TRBV6-5 CATTAGVYSNEQFF TGTGCCACCACGGCGGGAGTATACTCCAATGAGCAGTTCTTC
. TRBD2 TRBJ2-1 TRBV3-1/TRBV3-2 CASSQFLAGTSNNEQFF TGTGCCAGCAGCCAATTTCTAGCCGGGACTAGTAATAATGAGCAGTTCTTC
. . TRBJ2-2 TRBV7-9 CASSLGRDANTGELFF TGTGCCAGCAGCTTAGGGCGGGACGCGAACACCGGGGAGCTGTTTTTT
. . TRBJ1-2 TRBV28 CASSEYYGYTF TGTGCCAGCAGTGAATACTATGGCTACACCTTC
. . TRBJ2-2 TRBV18 CASSPGDRTGELFF TGTGCCAGCTCACCCGGGGACCGGACCGGGGAGCTGTTTTTT
. . TRBJ2-7 TRBV5-1 CASSLDGTYEQYF TGCGCCAGCAGCTTAGACGGAACCTACGAGCAGTACTTC
. . TRBJ1-1 TRBV28 CASSLLQDRLSPTEAFF TGTGCCAGCAGTCTGTTACAGGACCGCCTGAGTCCCACTGAAGCTTTCTTT
. . TRBJ2-7 TRBV2 CASTYTYEQYF TGTGCCAGCACCTATACCTACGAGCAGTACTTC
. . TRBJ1-2 TRBV10-3 CAISEGSGYTF TGTGCCATCAGTGAGGGCAGTGGCTACACCTTC
. TRBD2 TRBJ2-1 TRBV9 CASSPVAGGYNEQFF TGTGCCAGCAGCCCCGTAGCGGGAGGTTACAATGAGCAGTTCTTC
. TRBD2 TRBJ2-2 TRBV28 CASSLGPSGRRDGELFF TGTGCCAGCAGTTTAGGTCCTAGCGGGAGGCGTGACGGGGAGCTGTTTTTT
once . TRBJ2-3 TRBV5-1 CASSAGQSTDTQYF TGCGCCAGCAGCGCCGGACAGAGCACAGATACGCAGTATTTT
once TRBD1 TRBJ1-5 TRBV18 CASSQDRGQPQHF TGTGCCAGCTCCCAGGACAGGGGTCAGCCCCAGCATTTT
. TRBD2 TRBJ2-1 TRBV18 CASSPGLAGVWRSYNEQFF TGTGCCAGCTCCCCCGGACTAGCGGGAGTATGGCGTTCCTACAATGAGCAGTTCTTC
. . TRBJ2-4 TRBV16 CASSQSGSRVNIQYF TGTGCCAGCAGCCAATCGGGGTCCAGGGTAAACATTCAGTACTTC
. . TRBJ2-5 TRBV28 CASSLPKPSRETQYF TGTGCCAGCAGTTTACCTAAGCCTTCTCGGGAGACCCAGTACTTC
. . TRBJ1-2 TRBV9 CASSATGTNYGYTF TGTGCCAGCAGCGCCACCGGGACAAACTATGGCTACACCTTC
once . TRBJ2-3 TRBV7-3 CASSRSPLMTGTDTQYF TGTGCCAGCAGCCGAAGCCCATTGATGACCGGCACAGATACGCAGTATTTT
. . TRBJ1-1 TRBV11-3 CASSPSTNTEAFF TGTGCCAGCAGCCCGAGCACGAACACTGAAGCTTTCTTT
. . TRBJ1-2 TRBV4-2 CASSQVQGPSPYGYTF TGTGCCAGCAGCCAAGTGCAGGGGCCCTCTCCCTATGGCTACACCTTC
. TRBD1 TRBJ2-2 TRBV18 CASSPSGGFFTGELFF TGTGCCAGCTCACCTTCAGGGGGCTTTTTCACCGGGGAGCTGTTTTTT
. TRBD1 TRBJ1-2 TRBV2 CASRLDRGRINHGYTF TGTGCCAGCAGGCTTGACAGGGGGCGCATTAACCATGGCTACACCTTC
. . TRBJ1-5 TRBV4-2 CASSQTESVKTQHF TGTGCCAGCAGCCAAACTGAGTCCGTCAAGACCCAGCATTTT
. TRBD1 TRBJ2-7 TRBV28 CASRAGQGPYEQYF TGTGCCAGCAGGGCGGGACAGGGCCCCTACGAGCAGTACTTC
once . TRBJ2-1 TRBV3-1/TRBV3-2 CASSPPGTNQGREQFF TGTGCCAGCAGCCCTCCTGGTACAAATCAAGGGCGTGAGCAGTTCTTC
. . TRBJ2-3 TRBV24-1 CATSDMKGPDTQYF TGTGCCACCAGTGACATGAAGGGCCCAGATACGCAGTATTTT
. TRBD1 TRBJ1-4 TRBV4-3 CASSHAGFTGGEKLFF TGCGCCAGCAGCCATGCGGGTTTTACAGGGGGCGAAAAACTGTTTTTT
. . TRBJ1-5 TRBV4-3 CASSQEGGNSNQPQHF TGCGCCAGCAGCCAAGAAGGCGGTAATAGCAATCAGCCCCAGCATTTT
once . TRBJ1-2 TRBV18 CASSPDRENYGYTF TGTGCCAGCTCACCTGATCGGGAGAACTATGGCTACACCTTC
. . TRBJ1-3 TRBV28 CASSFRGFLNTIYF TGTGCCAGCAGTTTTCGCGGATTCTTAAACACCATATATTTT
. . TRBJ1-1 TRBV13 CASRRQKNTEAFF TGTGCCAGCCGGAGACAGAAAAACACTGAAGCTTTCTTT
. . TRBJ2-3 TRBV20-1 CSASSAERGDTQYF TGCAGTGCTAGTTCAGCGGAGAGGGGAGATACGCAGTATTTT
. TRBD1 TRBJ2-6 TRBV9 CASSGGQTGANVLTF TGTGCCAGCAGCGGGGGACAGACTGGGGCCAACGTCCTGACTTTC
. TRBD2 TRBJ2-3 TRBV28 CASSTPSRGGTRGDTQYF TGTGCCAGCAGCACCCCGTCGAGGGGAGGGACGCGGGGAGATACGCAGTATTTT
. . TRBJ2-7 TRBV4-1 CASSQEVMLHEQYF TGCGCCAGCAGCCAAGAAGTAATGCTTCACGAGCAGTACTTC
once . TRBJ1-1 TRBV6-6 CASTEQGNTEAFF TGTGCCAGCACCGAACAGGGGAACACTGAAGCTTTCTTT
. . TRBJ2-7 TRBV28 CASSSPGIDYEQYF TGTGCCAGCAGTTCGCCGGGGATTGACTACGAGCAGTACTTC
. . TRBJ2-1 TRBV6-2/TRBV6-3 CASSISDSYNEQFF TGTGCCAGCAGCATCTCCGACTCCTACAATGAGCAGTTCTTC
. . TRBJ2-5 TRBV5-1 CASSLAGGQETQYF TGCGCCAGCAGCTTGGCTGGGGGGCAAGAGACCCAGTACTTC